This entry is about one TCR beta chain. The antigen is unknown. The sample belongs to a study of CD8 T cells in Susac syndrome. Reverse transcription of about 0.45 to 1 ug RNA was performed with random hexamers. Multiplex immunoSEQ PCR targeted 54 Vbeta and 13 Jbeta TCR beta segments. TCRdb processed the immunoSEQ multiplex PCR reads anew with MiXCR; each CDR3 protein has one entry. The sample lists about 440,000 distinct CDR3 sequences, 85% occurring once. Sequencing of TCR beta was carried out in blood CD8+ and CD4+ T cells. Purification of the CD8+ and CD4+ T cells relied on negative isolation, and TEMRA cells underwent FACS enrichment. The CDR3 totals 12 residues. V was shortened by 3 bases and J by 5 bases, with 8 bases between the two germline ends. Study outcomes and limitations: An acknowledgment was made by the study that its TCR sequencing and HLA analysis involved relatively few individuals.

The receptor was isolated from a human donor with multiple sclerosis. The sample was CD8+ T cells from PBMCs. The gene calls are TRBV12-3 or TRBV12-4 and TRBJ2-7; no firm D call. The CDR3 here is CASSFLRHEQYF. As DNA, the CDR3 is TGTGCCAGCAGTTTTCTTCGTCACGAGCAGTACTTC.